The rows below give T cell receptor beta chains drawn from one sample of a study. Produced via immunoSEQ multiplex PCR; TCRdb's table is partial and in-frame only. The data hold 68,000 or so clones, with just under 95% observed a single time. The sequenced sample consisted of PBMCs. These receptors were obtained from a man aged 35 to 55 with rheumatoid arthritis. CDR3s include the opening cysteine and the closing phenylalanine or tryptophan. Fields, in order: D gene, J gene, clone size, V gene, CDR3 protein, CDR3 DNA. A D gene is named only where the DNA matches it firmly. Some rows have no size entry. The others give once, few or many, or a class for an expanded clone.

NA TRBJ1-2 NA TRBV6-2/TRBV6-3 CASSRLTGSKNYGYTF TGTGCCAGCAGTCGCCTAACAGGGAGCAAGAACTATGGCTACACCTTC
NA TRBJ2-7 NA TRBV30 CAWSVPGSEQYF TGTGCCTGGAGTGTACCGGGAAGCGAGCAGTACTTC
TRBD2 TRBJ2-3 NA TRBV6-4 CASSRTSGSADTQYF TGTGCCAGCAGCCGGACTAGCGGGAGCGCAGATACGCAGTATTTT
NA TRBJ1-2 NA TRBV7-3 CASSLNRITNYGYTF TGTGCCAGCAGCTTAAACAGGATAACTAACTATGGCTACACCTTC
NA TRBJ2-7 NA TRBV23-1 CASSGETKPYEQYF TGCGCCAGCAGTGGGGAGACCAAACCCTACGAGCAGTACTTC
NA TRBJ2-7 NA TRBV10-3 CAISGTETPYEQYF TGTGCCATCAGTGGGACTGAAACCCCCTACGAGCAGTACTTC
NA TRBJ1-1 few TRBV2 CASSLNRNTEAFF TGTGCCAGCAGCCTAAATAGGAACACTGAAGCTTTCTTT
NA TRBJ1-1 NA TRBV20-1 CSASRDSQAEAFF TGCAGTGCTAGTCGGGACTCACAGGCTGAAGCTTTCTTT
NA TRBJ2-1 NA TRBV10-3 CAIVNPDVYNEQFF TGTGCCATCGTTAATCCCGACGTTTACAATGAGCAGTTCTTC
NA TRBJ1-5 NA TRBV4-1 CASSLTGASNQPQHF TGCGCCAGCAGCCTAACAGGCGCTAGCAATCAGCCCCAGCATTTT
NA TRBJ1-3 NA TRBV5-8 CASSTGQMGSGNTIYF TGTGCCAGCAGCACCGGACAGATGGGCTCTGGAAACACCATATATTTT
TRBD1 TRBJ2-5 NA TRBV3-1/TRBV3-2 CASSFTGGAKETQYF TGTGCCAGCAGCTTTACAGGGGGCGCGAAGGAGACCCAGTACTTC
TRBD1 TRBJ1-5 once TRBV7-6 CASSPNSGGQGGNQPQHF TGTGCCAGCAGCCCAAATTCCGGCGGACAGGGAGGCAATCAGCCCCAGCATTTT
TRBD1 TRBJ2-4 NA TRBV13 CASSLRQGWNIQYF TGTGCCAGCAGCTTACGACAGGGGTGGAACATTCAGTACTTC
NA TRBJ1-5 NA TRBV20-1 CSASRTLNQPQHF TGCAGTGCTAGTCGGACATTGAATCAGCCCCAGCATTTT
NA TRBJ1-6 NA TRBV6-5 CASSYDGASYNSPLHF TGTGCCAGCAGTTACGACGGGGCCTCATATAATTCACCCCTCCACTTT
NA TRBJ2-7 NA TRBV7-8 CASSLASGVLYEQYF TGTGCCAGCAGCTTAGCTTCCGGTGTGCTCTACGAGCAGTACTTC
NA TRBJ1-2 NA TRBV9 CASSVGSGLGGYTF TGTGCCAGCAGCGTAGGATCGGGTTTGGGTGGCTACACCTTC